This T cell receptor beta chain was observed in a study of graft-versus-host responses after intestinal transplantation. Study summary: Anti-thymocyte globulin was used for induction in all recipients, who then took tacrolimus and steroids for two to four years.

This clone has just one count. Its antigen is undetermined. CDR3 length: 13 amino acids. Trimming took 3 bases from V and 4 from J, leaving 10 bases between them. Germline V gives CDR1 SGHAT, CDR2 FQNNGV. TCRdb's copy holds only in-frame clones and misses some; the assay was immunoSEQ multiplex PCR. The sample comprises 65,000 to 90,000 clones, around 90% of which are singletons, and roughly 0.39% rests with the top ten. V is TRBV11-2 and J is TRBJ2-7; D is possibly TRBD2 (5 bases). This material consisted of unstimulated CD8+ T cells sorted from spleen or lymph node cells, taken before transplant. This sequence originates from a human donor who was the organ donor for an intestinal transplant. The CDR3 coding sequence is TGTGCCAGCAGCTTTGGTCCGGGATACGAGCAGTACTTC. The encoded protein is CASSFGPGYEQYF.